This T cell receptor (beta chain) derives from a study of CD8+CD57+ T cells in acquired aplastic anemia. Whole-study context: 3.2 ug was the average amount of DNA from sorted CD4+ and CD8+ cells. Study conclusions and caveats: Sharing between patients and controls was observed for around 27 CD8+ CDR3 sequences.

This clonotype has a count of ten or more. The antigen is undetermined. The CDR3 extends over 14 amino acids. Trimming pared 7 bases from V and 1 base from J, leaving 14 bases between. Germline V gene data show CDR1 as SGHRS and CDR2 as YFSETQ. The use of genomic DNA as template underpinned the TCR beta VDJ and CDR3 profiling. From the reads, TCRdb called clonotypes with MiXCR, one entry per CDR3 protein. The top ten clones hold 2.5% of a sample with 50,000 to 65,000 distinct CDR3 sequences, about 56% of them seen once. This TCR came from a human donor in good health, serving as a control. The sequenced sample was sorted CD4+, CD8+, or CD8+CD57+ T cells (not recorded which) from PBMCs. The rearrangement uses TRBV5-1 and TRBJ1-1; D is undetermined. Written as DNA, the CDR3 is TGCGCCAGCCAGCTTTGGGTCGGGAACACTGAAGCTTTCTTT. As protein: CASQLWVGNTEAFF. The full variable domain, its missing parts supplied by reference TRBV5-1 and TRBJ1-1, is KAGVTQTPRYLIKTRGQQVTLSCSPISGHRSVSWYQQTPGQGLQFLFEYFSETQRNKGNFPGRFSGRQFSNSRSEMNVSTLELGDSALYLCASQLWVGNTEAFFGQGTRLTVV.